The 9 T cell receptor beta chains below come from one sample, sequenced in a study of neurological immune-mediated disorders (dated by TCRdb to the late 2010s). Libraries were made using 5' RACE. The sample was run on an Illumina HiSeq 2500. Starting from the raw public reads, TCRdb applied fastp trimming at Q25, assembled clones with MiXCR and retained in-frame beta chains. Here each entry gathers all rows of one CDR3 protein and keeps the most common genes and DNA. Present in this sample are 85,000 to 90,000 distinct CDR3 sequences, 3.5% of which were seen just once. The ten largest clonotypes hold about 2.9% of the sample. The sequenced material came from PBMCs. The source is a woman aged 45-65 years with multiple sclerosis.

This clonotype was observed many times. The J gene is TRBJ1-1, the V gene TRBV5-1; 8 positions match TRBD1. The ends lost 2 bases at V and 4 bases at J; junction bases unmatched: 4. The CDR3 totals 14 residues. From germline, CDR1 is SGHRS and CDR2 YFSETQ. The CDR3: CASSLQTGVTEAFF. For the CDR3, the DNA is TGCGCCAGCAGCTTACAGACAGGGGTCACTGAAGCTTTCTTT.

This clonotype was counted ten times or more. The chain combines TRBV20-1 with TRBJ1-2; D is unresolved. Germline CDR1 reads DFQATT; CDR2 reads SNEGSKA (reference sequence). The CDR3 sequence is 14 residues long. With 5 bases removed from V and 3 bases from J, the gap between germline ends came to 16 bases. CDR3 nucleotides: TGCAGTGCTCCCGAAGAAGGACGGTACTATGGCTACACCTTC. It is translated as CSAPEEGRYYGYTF.

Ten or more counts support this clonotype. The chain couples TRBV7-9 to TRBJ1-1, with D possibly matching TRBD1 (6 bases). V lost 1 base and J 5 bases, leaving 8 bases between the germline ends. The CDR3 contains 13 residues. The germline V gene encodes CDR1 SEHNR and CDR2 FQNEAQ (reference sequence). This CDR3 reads CASSLEGTTEAFF. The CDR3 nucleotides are TGTGCCAGCAGCTTAGAAGGGACAACTGAAGCTTTCTTT.

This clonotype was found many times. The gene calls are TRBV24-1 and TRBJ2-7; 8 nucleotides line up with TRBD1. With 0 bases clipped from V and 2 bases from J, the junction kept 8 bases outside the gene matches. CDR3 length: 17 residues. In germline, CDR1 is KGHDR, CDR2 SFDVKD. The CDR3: CATSDLRDKTGAYEQYF. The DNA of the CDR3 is TGTGCCACCAGTGATTTGAGGGATAAGACAGGGGCCTACGAGCAGTACTTC.

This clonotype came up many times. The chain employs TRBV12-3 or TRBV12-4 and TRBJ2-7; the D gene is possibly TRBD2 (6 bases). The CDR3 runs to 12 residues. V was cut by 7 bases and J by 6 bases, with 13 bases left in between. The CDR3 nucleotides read TGTGCCAGCAACCCCGGAGGGGTCGAGCAGTACTTC. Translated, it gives CASNPGGVEQYF.

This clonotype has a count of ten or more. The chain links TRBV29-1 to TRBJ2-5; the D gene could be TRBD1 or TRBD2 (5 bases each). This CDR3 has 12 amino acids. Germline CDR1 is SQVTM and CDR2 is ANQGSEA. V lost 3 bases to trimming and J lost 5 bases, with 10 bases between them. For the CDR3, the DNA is TGCAGCGTTGAGGGACCTCGGGAGACCCAGTACTTC. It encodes CSVEGPRETQYF.

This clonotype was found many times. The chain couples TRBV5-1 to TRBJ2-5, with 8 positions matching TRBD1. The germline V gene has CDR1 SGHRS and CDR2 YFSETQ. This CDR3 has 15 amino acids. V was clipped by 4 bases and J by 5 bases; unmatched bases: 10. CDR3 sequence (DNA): TGCGCCAGCAGCCCTACAGGGGGACCCTACGAGACCCAGTACTTC. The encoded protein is CASSPTGGPYETQYF.

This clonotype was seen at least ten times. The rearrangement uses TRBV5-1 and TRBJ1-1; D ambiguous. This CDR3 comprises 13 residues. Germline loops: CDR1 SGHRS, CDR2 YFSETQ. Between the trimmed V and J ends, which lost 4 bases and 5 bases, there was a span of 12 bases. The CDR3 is CASSPLGGTEAFF. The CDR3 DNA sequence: TGCGCCAGCAGCCCCTTGGGCGGGACTGAAGCTTTCTTT. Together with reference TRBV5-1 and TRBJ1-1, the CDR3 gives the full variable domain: KAGVTQTPRYLIKTRGQQVTLSCSPISGHRSVSWYQQTPGQGLQFLFEYFSETQRNKGNFPGRFSGRQFSNSRSEMNVSTLELGDSALYLCASSPLGGTEAFFGQGTRLTVV.

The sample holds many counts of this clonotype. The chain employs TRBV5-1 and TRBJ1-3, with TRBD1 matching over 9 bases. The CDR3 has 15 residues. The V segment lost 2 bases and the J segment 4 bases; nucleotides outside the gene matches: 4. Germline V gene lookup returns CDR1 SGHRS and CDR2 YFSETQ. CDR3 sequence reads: CASSLQGARGNTIYF. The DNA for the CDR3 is TGCGCCAGCAGCTTACAGGGGGCGCGGGGAAACACCATATATTTT.